This passage covers 11 T cell receptor beta chains from one sample sequenced in a study of blood T cell repertoires in COVID-19. The assay was immunoSEQ multiplex PCR, and TCRdb's table has in-frame clones only and misses some. The data hold about 320,000 clones, with about 90% observed a single time. The sample taken for sequencing was PBMCs or T cells enriched from blood (not recorded which). The source of these receptors is a man aged 30 to 39 who had recovered from COVID-19.

The V and J genes are TRBV6-5 and TRBJ2-7; D ambiguous. Germline V CDR1 and CDR2: MNHEY, SVGAGI. This CDR3 region has 14 residues. Trimming removed 5 bases at V and 0 bases at J, with 11 bases between. CDR3 in DNA: TGTGCCAGCAGTCGGGTCCTCGGCTCCTACGAGCAGTACTTC. This translates into CASSRVLGSYEQYF.

V and J are TRBV19 and TRBJ2-3; TRBD2 matches 7 bases. V lost 3 bases and J lost 2; bases outside the gene matches: 11. CDR1 LNHDA and CDR2 SQIVND come from the germline V gene (reference sequence). The CDR3 consists of 17 residues. The CDR3 DNA reads TGTGCCAGTAGTATGATTCAACTAGCGTACGACACAGATACGCAGTATTTT. Protein product: CASSMIQLAYDTDTQYF.

The chain carries TRBV21-1 and TRBJ1-2. TRBV21-1 represents a pseudogene. This CDR3 region has 17 residues. CDR3 residues: CASSLLKFRIGWYGYTF. In DNA form, the CDR3 reads TGTGCCAGCAGCCTTCTTAAATTCCGTATCGGGTGGTATGGCTACACCTTC.

This rearrangement joins TRBV5-6 to TRBJ2-1; D is possibly TRBD2 (6 bases). From germline, CDR1 is SGHDT and CDR2 YYEEEE. The length of the CDR3 is 16 residues. Trimming stripped 1 base from V and 3 bases from J, with 14 bases between. The CDR3 protein is CASSLRELAFYNEQFF. The CDR3, as DNA: TGTGCCAGCAGCTTGCGGGAACTAGCATTCTACAATGAGCAGTTCTTC.

The CDR3 here is CASSFLGAGANVLTF. Written as DNA, the CDR3 is TGTGCCAGCAGCTTCTTGGGCGCTGGGGCCAACGTCCTGACTTTC. The chain links TRBV7-9 to TRBJ2-6; D is unresolved. Germline loops: CDR1 SEHNR, CDR2 FQNEAQ (reference sequence). The CDR3 is 15 amino acids. V lost 3 bases and J lost 2, with 8 bases in between.

The chain employs TRBV30 and TRBJ1-4; a possible D gene is TRBD1 (5 bases). CDR3 size: 13 residues. Trimming left V 8 bases short and J 5 bases short, with 15 bases between. Germline V lookup: CDR1 GTSNPN, CDR2 SVGIG (reference sequence). The CDR3 loop is CAGGDYRNEKLFF. For the CDR3, the DNA is TGTGCCGGGGGGGACTACCGAAATGAAAAACTGTTTTTT.

This chain uses TRBV7-9 with TRBJ2-1; 7 nucleotides agree with TRBD1. The CDR3 is made up of 14 amino acids. CDR1 and CDR2 (germline): SEHNR, FQNEAQ (reference sequence). V shed 2 bases, J shed 13 bases, and the junction held 11 bases outside the gene matches. The CDR3: CASSLKVGGQVQFF. The CDR3 coding sequence is TGTGCCAGCAGCTTAAAAGTAGGAGGACAGGTACAGTTCTTC. Full variable domain (remainder filled in from reference TRBV7-9 and TRBJ2-1): DTGVSQNPRHKITKRGQNVTFRCDPISEHNRLYWYRQTLGQGPEFLTYFQNEAQLEKSRLLSDRFSAERPKGSFSTLEIQRTEQGDSAMYLCASSLKVGGQVQFFGPGTRLTVL.

The sample holds a few counts of this clone. The V gene is TRBV2, the J gene TRBJ1-5; TRBD1 matches 7 bases. V dropped 8 bases and J dropped 4; count of bases not matched to a gene: 5. The CDR3 covers 13 residues. Looked up from germline, CDR1 is SNHLY and CDR2 is FYNNEI. The CDR3 nucleotides are TGTGCCAGCGGAAGACAGGGAAATCAGCCCCAGCATTTT. It codes for CASGRQGNQPQHF.

This clone was detected a few times. V is TRBV9 and J is TRBJ2-3, with 11 bases aligning to TRBD2. Looked up from germline, CDR1 is SGDLS and CDR2 is YYNGEE. V trimming: 7 bases; J trimming: 3 bases; junction bases outside the gene matches: 7. The CDR3 totals 15 residues. CDR3 bases: TGTGCCAGCGGAATTAGCGGGGGGGCGACAGATACGCAGTATTTT. Translation: CASGISGGATDTQYF. The full variable domain, completed using reference TRBV9 and TRBJ2-3, is DSGVTQTPKHLITATGQRVTLRCSPRSGDLSVYWYQQSLDQGLQFLIQYYNGEERAKGNILERFSAQQFPDLHSELNLSSLELGDSALYFCASGISGGATDTQYFGPGTRLTVL.

The rearrangement uses TRBV5-1 and TRBJ2-7; D perhaps matches TRBD1 (5 bases). The CDR3 consists of 14 residues. Germline CDR1 is SGHRS and CDR2 is YFSETQ. The ends were cut back, 2 bases at V and 1 base at J, with 10 bases in the middle. This CDR3 reads CASSFMQGSYEQYF. CDR3 bases: TGCGCCAGCAGCTTCATGCAGGGTTCCTACGAGCAGTACTTC.

The rearrangement links TRBV6-5 to TRBJ1-5, with TRBD1 as a possible D gene (6 bases). This CDR3 is built from 14 residues. Germline V gene sequence: CDR1 MNHEY, CDR2 SVGAGI. V shed 2 bases and J shed 8 bases, with 13 bases lying between them. This CDR3 reads CASSYTGSGEPQHF. CDR3 sequence (DNA): TGTGCCAGCAGTTACACAGGGAGCGGAGAGCCCCAGCATTTT.